Detailed here is one TCR beta chain. What antigen it recognizes has not been identified. Within one base of it there is no much larger clone, and no base qualities were kept. The library was made by PCR. For sequencing, an Illumina HiSeq 2500 was employed. To normalize quantification of the TCRbeta repertoire, the TCR libraries were built with molecular barcoding that relied on unique molecular identifiers. In TCRdb, the public reads were trimmed at Q25 with fastp and aligned with MiXCR, with productive beta chains retained. Records with the same CDR3 protein are collapsed into one entry carrying the most frequent genes and DNA. Here the sample has about 500,000 distinct CDR3 sequences; around a third occur a single time. The ten largest make up 2.4% of the sample. These data come from a study of T-cell reconstitution after alpha-beta-depleted transplantation in children (dated by TCRdb to 2016 to 2018). Turning to the overall study: Using TCR repertoire profiling, the study quantitatively followed how T-cell immune reconstitution unfolded in children after TCRalphabeta/CD19-depleted allogeneic hematopoietic cell transplantation.

Trimming takes 6 bases from V and 3 bases from J, and the germline ends sit 14 bases apart. The germline V gene (reference sequence) supplies CDR1 DFQATT and CDR2 SNEGSKA. The CDR3 runs 14 amino acids, cysteine and phenylalanine included. Of all the DNA, just the CDR3 is kept, 42 bases in frame from base 1. Sample: PBMCs from the stem cell graft donor, taken from the stem cell graft. The sequence derives from a human donor who donated a stem cell graft to a child with aplastic anemia. The chain is encoded by TRBV20-1 joined to TRBJ2-2, and the D gene may be TRBD2, 6 bases matching. The CDR3 region: CSALARDYTGELFF. The nucleotide sequence reads as follows: TGCAGTGCCCTCGCCCGGGACTACACCGGGGAGCTGTTTTTT.